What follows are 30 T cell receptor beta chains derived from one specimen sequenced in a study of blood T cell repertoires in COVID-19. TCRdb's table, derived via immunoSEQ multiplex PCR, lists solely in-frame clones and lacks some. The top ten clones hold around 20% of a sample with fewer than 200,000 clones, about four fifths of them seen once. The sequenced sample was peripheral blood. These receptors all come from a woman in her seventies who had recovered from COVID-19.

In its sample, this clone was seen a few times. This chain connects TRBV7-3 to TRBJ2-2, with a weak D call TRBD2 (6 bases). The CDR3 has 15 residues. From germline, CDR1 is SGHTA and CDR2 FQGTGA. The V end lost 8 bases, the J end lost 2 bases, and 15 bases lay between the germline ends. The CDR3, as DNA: TGTGCCAGCGCTGGGGCGGGGACCAACACCGGGGAGCTGTTTTTT. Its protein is CASAGAGTNTGELFF.

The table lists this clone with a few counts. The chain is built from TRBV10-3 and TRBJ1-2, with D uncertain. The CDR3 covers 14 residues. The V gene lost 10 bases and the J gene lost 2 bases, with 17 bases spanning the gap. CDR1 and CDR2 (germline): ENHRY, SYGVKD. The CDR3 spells CATLRAGSNYGYTF. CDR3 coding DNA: TGTGCCACCCTACGTGCGGGGTCGAACTATGGCTACACCTTC.

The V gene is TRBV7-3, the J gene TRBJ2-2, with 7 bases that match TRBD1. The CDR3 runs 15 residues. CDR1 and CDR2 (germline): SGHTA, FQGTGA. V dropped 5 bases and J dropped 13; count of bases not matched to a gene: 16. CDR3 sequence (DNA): TGTGCCAGCAGCCGAGACAGTCACGCGACAGGGACGCTGTTTTTT. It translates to CASSRDSHATGTLFF.

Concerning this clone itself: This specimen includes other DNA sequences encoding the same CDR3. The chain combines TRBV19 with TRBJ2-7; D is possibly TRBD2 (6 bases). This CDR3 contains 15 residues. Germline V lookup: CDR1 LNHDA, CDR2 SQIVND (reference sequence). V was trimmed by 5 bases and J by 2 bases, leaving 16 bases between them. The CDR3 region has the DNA TGTGCCAGTAGTCCCCGGGGAGGCACACCCTACGAGCAGTACTTC. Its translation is CASSPRGGTPYEQYF.

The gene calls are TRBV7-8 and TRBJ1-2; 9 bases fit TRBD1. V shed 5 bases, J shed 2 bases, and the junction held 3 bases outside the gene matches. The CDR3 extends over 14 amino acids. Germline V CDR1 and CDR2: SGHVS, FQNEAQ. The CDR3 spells CASSEGTGNYGYTF. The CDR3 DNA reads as TGTGCCAGCAGCGAAGGGACAGGGAACTATGGCTACACCTTC.

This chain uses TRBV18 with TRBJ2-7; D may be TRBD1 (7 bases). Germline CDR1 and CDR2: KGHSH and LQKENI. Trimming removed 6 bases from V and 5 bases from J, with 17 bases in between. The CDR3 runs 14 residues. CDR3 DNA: TGTGCCAGCTCCTCAGGAGGGGGCTGGGACGAGCAGTACTTC. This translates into CASSSGGGWDEQYF.

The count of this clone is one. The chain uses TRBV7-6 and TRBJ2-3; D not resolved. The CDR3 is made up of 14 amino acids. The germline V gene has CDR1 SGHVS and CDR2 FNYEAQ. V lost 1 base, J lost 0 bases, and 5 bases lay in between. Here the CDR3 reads CASSLGRSTDTQYF. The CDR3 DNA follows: TGTGCCAGCAGCTTAGGGCGGAGCACAGATACGCAGTATTTT.

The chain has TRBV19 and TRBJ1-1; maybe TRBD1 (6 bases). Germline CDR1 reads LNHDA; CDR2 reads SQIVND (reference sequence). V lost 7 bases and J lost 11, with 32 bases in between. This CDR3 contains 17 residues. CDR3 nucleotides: TGTGCCAGTAAACCCGGGCCCTTGGAAATTCGCGTAACAGGGGCTTTCTTT. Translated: CASKPGPLEIRVTGAFF.

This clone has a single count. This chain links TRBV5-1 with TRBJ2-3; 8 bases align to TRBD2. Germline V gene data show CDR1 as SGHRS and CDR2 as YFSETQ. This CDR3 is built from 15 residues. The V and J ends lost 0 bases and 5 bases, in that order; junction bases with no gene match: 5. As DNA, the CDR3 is TGCGCCAGCAGCTTGGGGCTAGCGGGTGGAGATACGCAGTATTTT. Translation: CASSLGLAGGDTQYF. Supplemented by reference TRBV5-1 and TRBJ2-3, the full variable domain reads KAGVTQTPRYLIKTRGQQVTLSCSPISGHRSVSWYQQTPGQGLQFLFEYFSETQRNKGNFPGRFSGRQFSNSRSEMNVSTLELGDSALYLCASSLGLAGGDTQYFGPGTRLTVL.

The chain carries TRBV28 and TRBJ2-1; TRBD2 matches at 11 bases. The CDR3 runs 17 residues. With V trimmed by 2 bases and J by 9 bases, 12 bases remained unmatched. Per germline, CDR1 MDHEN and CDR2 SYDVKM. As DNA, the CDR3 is TGTGCCAGCAGTTTACCCGGACTAGCGGGCACCCAGGGTGAGCAGTTCTTC. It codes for CASSLPGLAGTQGEQFF.

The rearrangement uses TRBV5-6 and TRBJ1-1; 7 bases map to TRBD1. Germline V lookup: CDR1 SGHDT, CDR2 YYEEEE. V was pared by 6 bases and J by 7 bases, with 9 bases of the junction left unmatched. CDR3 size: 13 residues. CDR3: CASIFRDSDEAFF. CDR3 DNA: TGTGCCAGCATTTTCCGGGACAGCGATGAAGCTTTCTTT.

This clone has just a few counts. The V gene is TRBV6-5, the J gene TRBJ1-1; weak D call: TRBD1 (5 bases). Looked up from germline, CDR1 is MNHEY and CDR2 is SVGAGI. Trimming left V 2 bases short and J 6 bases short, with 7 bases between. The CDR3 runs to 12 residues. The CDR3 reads CASSYKGSEAFF. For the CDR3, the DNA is TGTGCCAGCAGTTACAAGGGGTCTGAAGCTTTCTTT.

The CDR3 nucleotides read TGTGCCAGCAGTAACAGACAGGGGAAGGAAAAACTGTTTTTT. It specifies CASSNRQGKEKLFF. This chain links TRBV6-5 with TRBJ1-4; 8 nucleotides line up with TRBD1. This CDR3 is built from 14 residues. Per germline, CDR1 MNHEY and CDR2 SVGAGI. The V gene end was trimmed by 5 bases and the J gene end by 8 bases; junction bases not matched to a gene: 7.

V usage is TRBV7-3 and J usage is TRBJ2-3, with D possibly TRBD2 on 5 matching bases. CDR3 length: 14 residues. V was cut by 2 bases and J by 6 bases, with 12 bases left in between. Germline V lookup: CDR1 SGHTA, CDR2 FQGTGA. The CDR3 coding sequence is TGTGCCAGCAGCTTAGTCACCCCGGGGGATACGCAGTATTTT. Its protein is CASSLVTPGDTQYF.

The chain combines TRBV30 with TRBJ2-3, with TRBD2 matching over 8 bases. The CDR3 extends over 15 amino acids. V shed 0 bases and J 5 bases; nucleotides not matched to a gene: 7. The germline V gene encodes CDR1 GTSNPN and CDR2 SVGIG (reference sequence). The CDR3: CAWSVPRGGQDTQYF. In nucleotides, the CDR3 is TGTGCCTGGAGTGTACCTCGCGGGGGGCAAGATACGCAGTATTTT.

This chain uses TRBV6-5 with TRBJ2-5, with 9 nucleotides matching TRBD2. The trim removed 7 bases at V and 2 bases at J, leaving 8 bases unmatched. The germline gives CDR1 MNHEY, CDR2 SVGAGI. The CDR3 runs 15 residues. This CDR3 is CASNGGLAGQETQYF. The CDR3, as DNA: TGTGCCAGCAACGGCGGGCTAGCGGGGCAAGAGACCCAGTACTTC.

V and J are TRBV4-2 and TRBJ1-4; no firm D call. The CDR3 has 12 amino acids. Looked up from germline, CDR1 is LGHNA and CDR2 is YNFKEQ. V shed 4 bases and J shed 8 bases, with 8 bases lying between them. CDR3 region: CASSPGWEKLFF. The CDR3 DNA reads TGTGCCAGCAGCCCGGGGTGGGAAAAACTGTTTTTT.

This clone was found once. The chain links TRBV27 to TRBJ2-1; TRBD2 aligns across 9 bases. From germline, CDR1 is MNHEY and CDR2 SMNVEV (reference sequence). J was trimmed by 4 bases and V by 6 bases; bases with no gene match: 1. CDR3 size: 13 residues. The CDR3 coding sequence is TGTGCCAGCAGGCGGGGGGGGTACAATGAGCAGTTCTTC. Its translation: CASRRGGYNEQFF.

The CDR3 nucleotides read TGTGCCAGCAGCTTGGGGCTGGACAGGGCCGGCACTGAAGCTTTCTTT. Translation gives CASSLGLDRAGTEAFF. The V gene is TRBV7-9, the J gene TRBJ1-1, with 8 bases aligning to TRBD1. Germline V gene data show CDR1 as SEHNR and CDR2 as FQNEAQ (reference sequence). CDR3 length: 16 amino acids. V gave up 3 bases and J gave up 4 bases; unmatched junction bases: 10.

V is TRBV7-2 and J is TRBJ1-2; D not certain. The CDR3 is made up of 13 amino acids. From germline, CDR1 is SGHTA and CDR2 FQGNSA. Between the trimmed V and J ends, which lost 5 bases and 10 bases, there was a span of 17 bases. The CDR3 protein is CASSTSLRPYYTF. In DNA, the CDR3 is TGTGCCAGCAGCACAAGTCTCCGTCCTTACTACACCTTC.

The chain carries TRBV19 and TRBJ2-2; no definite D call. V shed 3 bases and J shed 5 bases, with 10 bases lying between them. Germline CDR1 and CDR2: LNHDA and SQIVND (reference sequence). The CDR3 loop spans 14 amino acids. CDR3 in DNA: TGTGCCAGTAGTATCCCTGGAGTGACCGGGGAGCTGTTTTTT. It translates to CASSIPGVTGELFF.

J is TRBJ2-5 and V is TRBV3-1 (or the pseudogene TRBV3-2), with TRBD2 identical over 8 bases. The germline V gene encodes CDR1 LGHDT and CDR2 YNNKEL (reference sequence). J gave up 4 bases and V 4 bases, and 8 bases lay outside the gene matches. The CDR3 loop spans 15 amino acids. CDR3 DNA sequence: TGTGCCAGCAGCCTTTGGACGGGAGGGACAGAGACCCAGTACTTC. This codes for CASSLWTGGTETQYF.

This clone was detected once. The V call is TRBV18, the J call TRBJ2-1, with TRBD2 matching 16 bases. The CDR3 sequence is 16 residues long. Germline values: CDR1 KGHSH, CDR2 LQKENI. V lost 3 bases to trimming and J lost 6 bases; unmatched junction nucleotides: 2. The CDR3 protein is CASSPGLAGGVNEQFF. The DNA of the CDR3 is TGTGCCAGCTCACCGGGACTAGCGGGAGGGGTCAATGAGCAGTTCTTC.

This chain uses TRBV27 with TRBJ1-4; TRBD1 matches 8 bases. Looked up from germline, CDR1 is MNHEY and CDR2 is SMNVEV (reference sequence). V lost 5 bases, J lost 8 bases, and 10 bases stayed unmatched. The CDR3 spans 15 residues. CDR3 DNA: TGTGCCAGCAGTACCCCAGGGGGCCAGAGGGAAAAACTGTTTTTT. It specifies CASSTPGGQREKLFF. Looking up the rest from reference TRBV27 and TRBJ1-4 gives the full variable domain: EAQVTQNPRYLITVTGKKLTVTCSQNMNHEYMSWYRQDPGLGLRQIYYSMNVEVTDKGDVPEGYKVSRKEKRNFPLILESPSPNQTSLYFCASSTPGGQREKLFFGSGTQLSVL.

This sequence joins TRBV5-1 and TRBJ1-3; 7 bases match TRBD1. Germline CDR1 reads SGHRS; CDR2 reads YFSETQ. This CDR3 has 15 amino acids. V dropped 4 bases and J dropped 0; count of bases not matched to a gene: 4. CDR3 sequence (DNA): TGCGCCAGCAGCCGGGACAGCGGCTCTGGAAACACCATATATTTT. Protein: CASSRDSGSGNTIYF. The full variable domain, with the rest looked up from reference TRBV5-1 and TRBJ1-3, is KAGVTQTPRYLIKTRGQQVTLSCSPISGHRSVSWYQQTPGQGLQFLFEYFSETQRNKGNFPGRFSGRQFSNSRSEMNVSTLELGDSALYLCASSRDSGSGNTIYFGEGSWLTVV.

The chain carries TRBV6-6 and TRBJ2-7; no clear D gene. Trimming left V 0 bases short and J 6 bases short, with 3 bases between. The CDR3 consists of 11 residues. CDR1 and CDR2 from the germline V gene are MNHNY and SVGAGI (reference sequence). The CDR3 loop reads CASSYSSEQYF. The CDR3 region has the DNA TGTGCCAGCAGTTACTCGAGCGAGCAGTACTTC.

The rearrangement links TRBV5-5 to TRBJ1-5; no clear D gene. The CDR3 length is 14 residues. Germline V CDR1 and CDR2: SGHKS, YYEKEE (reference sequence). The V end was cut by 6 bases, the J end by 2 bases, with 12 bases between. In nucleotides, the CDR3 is TGTGCCAGCACCCAGTGGGCCGGCAATCAGCCCCAGCATTTT. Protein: CASTQWAGNQPQHF.

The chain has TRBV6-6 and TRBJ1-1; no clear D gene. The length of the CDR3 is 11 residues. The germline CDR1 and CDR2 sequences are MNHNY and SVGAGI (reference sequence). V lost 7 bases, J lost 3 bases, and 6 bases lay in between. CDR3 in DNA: TGTGCCAGCACGGTGGACACTGAAGCTTTCTTT. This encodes CASTVDTEAFF.

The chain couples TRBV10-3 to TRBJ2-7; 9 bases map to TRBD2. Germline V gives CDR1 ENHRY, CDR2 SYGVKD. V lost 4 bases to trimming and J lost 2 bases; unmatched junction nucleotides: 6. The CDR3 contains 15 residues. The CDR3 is CAISVEASGAYEQYF. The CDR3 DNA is TGTGCCATCAGTGTCGAGGCTAGCGGGGCCTACGAGCAGTACTTC.

CDR3 DNA: TGTGCCAGCAGTGAGTCCGAGGCCCAAGAGACCCAGTACTTC. This encodes CASSESEAQETQYF. The chain uses TRBV2 and TRBJ2-5, with D unresolved. The CDR3 loop spans 14 amino acids. Looked up from germline, CDR1 is SNHLY and CDR2 is FYNNEI. V lost 3 bases, J lost 1 base, and 9 bases lay in between.